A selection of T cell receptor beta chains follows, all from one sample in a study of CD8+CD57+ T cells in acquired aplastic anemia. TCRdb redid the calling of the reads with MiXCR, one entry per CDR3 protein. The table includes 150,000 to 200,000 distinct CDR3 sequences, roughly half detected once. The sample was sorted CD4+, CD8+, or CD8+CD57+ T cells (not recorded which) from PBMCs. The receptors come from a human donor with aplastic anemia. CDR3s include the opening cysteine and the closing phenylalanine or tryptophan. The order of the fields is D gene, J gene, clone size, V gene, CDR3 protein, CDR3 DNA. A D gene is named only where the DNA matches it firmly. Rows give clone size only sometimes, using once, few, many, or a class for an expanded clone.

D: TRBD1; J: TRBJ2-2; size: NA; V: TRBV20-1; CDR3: CSALDRGRGTGELFF; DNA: TGCAGTGCTCTGGACAGGGGAAGGGGCACCGGGGAGCTGTTTTTT
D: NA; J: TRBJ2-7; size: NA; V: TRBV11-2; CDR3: CASSSSPLQGKGGEQYF; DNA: TGTGCCAGCAGCTCAAGTCCCCTACAGGGAAAAGGGGGAGAGCAGTACTTC
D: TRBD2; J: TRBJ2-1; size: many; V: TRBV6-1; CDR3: CASSRGLAGTYNEQFF; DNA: TGTGCCAGCAGCCGTGGACTAGCGGGAACCTACAATGAGCAGTTCTTC
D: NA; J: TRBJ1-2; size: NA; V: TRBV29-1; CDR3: CSVSPGDHYGYTF; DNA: TGCAGCGTCTCTCCAGGGGACCACTATGGCTACACCTTC
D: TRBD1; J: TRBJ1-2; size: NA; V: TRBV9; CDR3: CASSATGTRGYTF; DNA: TGTGCCAGCAGCGCGACAGGGACGCGTGGCTACACCTTC
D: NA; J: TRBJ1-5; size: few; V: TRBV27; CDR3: CASSLKWFRDGNQPQHF; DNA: TGTGCCAGCAGTTTAAAGTGGTTCCGGGACGGTAATCAGCCCCAGCATTTT
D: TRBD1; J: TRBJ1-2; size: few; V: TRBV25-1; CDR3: CASSEWTGVEGYTF; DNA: TGTGCCAGCAGTGAATGGACAGGGGTAGAAGGCTACACCTTC
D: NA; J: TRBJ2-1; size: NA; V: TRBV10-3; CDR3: CAISGLARGEQFF; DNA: TGTGCCATCAGTGGGCTAGCGAGGGGAGAGCAGTTCTTC
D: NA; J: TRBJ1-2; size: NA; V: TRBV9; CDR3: CASRDVANYGYTF; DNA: TGTGCCAGCAGGGACGTAGCTAACTATGGCTACACCTTC
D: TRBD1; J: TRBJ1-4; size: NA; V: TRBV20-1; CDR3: CSATRQGPNEKLFF; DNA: TGCAGTGCTACTCGACAGGGCCCTAACGAAAAACTGTTTTTT
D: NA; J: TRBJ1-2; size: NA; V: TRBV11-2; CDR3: CASSLDLGSSLSYGHTF; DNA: TGTGCCAGCAGCTTAGACCTCGGCAGTTCACTTAGCTATGGCCACACCTTC
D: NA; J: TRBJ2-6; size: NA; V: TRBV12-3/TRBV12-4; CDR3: CASSLGGPFSGANVLTF; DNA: TGTGCCAGCAGTTTAGGGGGTCCCTTTTCTGGGGCCAACGTCCTGACTTTC
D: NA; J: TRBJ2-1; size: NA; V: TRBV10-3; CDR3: CAISESGPGNEQFF; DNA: TGTGCCATCAGTGAGTCGGGGCCCGGGAATGAGCAGTTCTTC
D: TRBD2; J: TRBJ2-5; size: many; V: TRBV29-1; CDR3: CSAQTSVETQYF; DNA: TGCAGCGCCCAGACTAGCGTAGAGACCCAGTACTTC
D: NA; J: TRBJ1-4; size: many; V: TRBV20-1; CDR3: CSASAPLGTNEKLFF; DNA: TGCAGTGCTAGTGCCCCGTTAGGAACTAATGAAAAACTGTTTTTT
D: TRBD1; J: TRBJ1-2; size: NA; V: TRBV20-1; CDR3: CSAIGDRKGSGYTF; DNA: TGCAGTGCTATTGGGGACAGGAAGGGTTCGGGCTACACCTTC
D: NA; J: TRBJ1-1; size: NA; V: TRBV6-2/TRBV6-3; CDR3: CASSYRVLDTEAFF; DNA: TGTGCCAGCAGTTACAGGGTTCTGGACACTGAAGCTTTCTTT
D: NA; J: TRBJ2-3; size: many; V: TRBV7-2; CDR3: CASSYRGGDTQYF; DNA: TGTGCCAGCAGTTACAGGGGGGGGGATACGCAGTATTTT
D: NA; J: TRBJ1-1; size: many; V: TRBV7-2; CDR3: CASSSSPGNTEAFF; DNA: TGTGCCAGCAGCTCAAGCCCAGGGAACACTGAAGCTTTCTTT
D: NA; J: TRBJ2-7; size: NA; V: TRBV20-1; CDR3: CSAPDCISYEQYF; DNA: TGCAGTGCGCCAGACTGTATATCCTACGAGCAGTACTTC
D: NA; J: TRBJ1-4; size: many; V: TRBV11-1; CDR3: CASSPARATNEKLFF; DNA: TGTGCCAGCAGCCCTGCTAGGGCAACTAATGAAAAACTGTTTTTT
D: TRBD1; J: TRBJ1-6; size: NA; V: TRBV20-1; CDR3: CSARNRGRAMYSPLHF; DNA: TGCAGTGCAAGAAACAGGGGGCGGGCGATGTATTCACCCCTCCACTTT
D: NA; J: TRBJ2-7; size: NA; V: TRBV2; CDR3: CASSSRGIDEQYF; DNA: TGTGCCAGCAGTAGCCGGGGTATCGACGAGCAGTACTTC
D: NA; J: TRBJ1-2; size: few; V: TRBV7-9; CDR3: CASSLRGDYGYTF; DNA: TGTGCCAGCAGCTTACGGGGTGACTATGGCTACACCTTC
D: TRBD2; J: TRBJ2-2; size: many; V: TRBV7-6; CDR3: CASSATTSANTGELFF; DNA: TGTGCCAGCAGCGCAACCACTAGCGCGAACACCGGGGAGCTGTTTTTT
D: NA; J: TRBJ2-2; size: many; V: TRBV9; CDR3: CASSPIQGSGELFF; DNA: TGTGCCAGCAGCCCCATTCAGGGGAGCGGGGAGCTGTTTTTT
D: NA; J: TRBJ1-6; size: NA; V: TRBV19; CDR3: CASRRTEQPNSPLHF; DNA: TGTGCCAGTAGAAGGACAGAGCAGCCCAATTCACCCCTCCACTTT
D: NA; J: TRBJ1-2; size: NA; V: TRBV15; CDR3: CATSSLRTAYYGYTF; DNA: TGTGCCACCAGCAGTCTCCGGACAGCTTACTATGGCTACACCTTC
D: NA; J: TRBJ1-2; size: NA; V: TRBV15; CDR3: CATSRTGIFYGYTF; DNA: TGTGCCACCAGCAGAACAGGGATTTTCTATGGCTACACCTTC
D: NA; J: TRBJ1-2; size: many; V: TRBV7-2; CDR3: CASTQPAEYGYTF; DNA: TGTGCCAGCACCCAGCCCGCGGAGTATGGCTACACCTTC
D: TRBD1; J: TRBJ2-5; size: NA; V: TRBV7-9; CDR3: CASSLGTGSRGETQYF; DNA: TGTGCCAGCAGCCTAGGGACAGGGAGCCGAGGGGAGACCCAGTACTTC
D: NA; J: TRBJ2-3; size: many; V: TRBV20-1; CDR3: CSASTSPSTDTQYF; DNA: TGCAGTGCTAGTACATCCCCTAGCACAGATACGCAGTATTTT
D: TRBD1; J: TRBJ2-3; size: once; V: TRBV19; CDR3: CASSTQDRGHADTQYF; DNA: TGTGCCAGTAGTACGCAGGACAGGGGGCATGCAGATACGCAGTATTTT
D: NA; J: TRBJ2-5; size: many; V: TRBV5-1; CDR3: CASSSGGPAETQYF; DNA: TGCGCCAGCAGCTCCGGGGGGCCTGCAGAGACCCAGTACTTC
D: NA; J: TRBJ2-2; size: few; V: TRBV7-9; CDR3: CASSFGTGELFF; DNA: TGTGCCAGCAGCTTCGGCACCGGGGAGCTGTTTTTT
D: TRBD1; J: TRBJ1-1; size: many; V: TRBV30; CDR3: CARSRDRNTEAFF; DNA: TGTGCCCGGTCCCGGGACAGGAACACTGAAGCTTTCTTT
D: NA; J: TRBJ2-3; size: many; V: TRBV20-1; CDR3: CSVGRDTQYF; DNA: TGCAGTGTCGGAAGAGATACGCAGTATTTT
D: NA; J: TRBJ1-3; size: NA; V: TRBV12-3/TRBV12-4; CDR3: CASSSRESGNTIYF; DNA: TGTGCCAGCAGCTCCAGGGAGTCTGGAAACACCATATATTTT
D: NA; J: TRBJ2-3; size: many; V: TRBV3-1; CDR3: CASSQLTDTQYF; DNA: TGTGCCAGCAGCCAGCTCACAGATACGCAGTATTTT
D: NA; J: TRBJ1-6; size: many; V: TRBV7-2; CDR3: CASSLVDPPLHF; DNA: TGTGCCAGCAGCTTAGTAGACCCGCCCCTCCACTTT
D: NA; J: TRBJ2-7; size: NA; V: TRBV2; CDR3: CASASGRDLSSYEQYF; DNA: TGTGCCAGCGCCAGCGGGCGGGACCTGAGCTCCTACGAGCAGTACTTC
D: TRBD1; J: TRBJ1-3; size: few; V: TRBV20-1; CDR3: CSATGGQGSGNTIYF; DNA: TGCAGTGCGACGGGCGGACAGGGCTCTGGAAACACCATATATTTT
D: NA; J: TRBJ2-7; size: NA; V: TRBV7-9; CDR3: CASSLAGGTYEQYF; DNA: TGTGCCAGCAGCTTAGCGGGGGGAACCTACGAGCAGTACTTC
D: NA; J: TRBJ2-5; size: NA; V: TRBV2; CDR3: CASSEYTDQETQYF; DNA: TGTGCCAGCAGTGAATATACTGACCAAGAGACCCAGTACTTC
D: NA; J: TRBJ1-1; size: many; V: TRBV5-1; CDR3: CASSLGPEAFF; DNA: TGCGCCAGCAGCTTGGGACCTGAAGCTTTCTTT
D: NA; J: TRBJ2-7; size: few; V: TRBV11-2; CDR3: CASSLPKAGQRSSYEQYF; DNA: TGTGCCAGCAGCCTACCAAAAGCGGGACAGCGGTCCTCCTACGAGCAGTACTTC
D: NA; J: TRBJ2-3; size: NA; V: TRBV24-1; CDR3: CATSQRGLSTDTQYF; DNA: TGTGCCACTAGTCAGAGGGGACTGAGCACAGATACGCAGTATTTT
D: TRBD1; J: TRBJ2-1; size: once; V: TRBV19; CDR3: CASSVQGAWNEQFF; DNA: TGTGCCAGTAGTGTTCAGGGGGCTTGGAATGAGCAGTTCTTC
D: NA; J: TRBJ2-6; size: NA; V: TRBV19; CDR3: CASSIGSDSGANVLTF; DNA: TGTGCCAGTAGTATAGGTTCGGACTCTGGGGCCAACGTCCTGACTTTC
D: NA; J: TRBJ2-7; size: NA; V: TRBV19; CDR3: CASSTYTYEQYF; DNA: TGTGCCAGCAGCACCTATACCTACGAGCAGTACTTC
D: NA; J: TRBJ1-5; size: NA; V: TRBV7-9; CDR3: CASSQDNSNQPQHF; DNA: TGTGCCAGCAGCCAAGATAATAGCAATCAGCCCCAGCATTTT
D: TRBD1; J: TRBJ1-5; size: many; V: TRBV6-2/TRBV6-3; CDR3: CASTQGQHQPQHF; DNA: TGTGCCAGCACCCAGGGACAGCATCAGCCCCAGCATTTT
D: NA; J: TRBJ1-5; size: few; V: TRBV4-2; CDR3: CASSQVGNNQPQHF; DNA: TGTGCCAGCAGCCAAGTTGGGAACAATCAGCCCCAGCATTTT